This T cell receptor beta chain was recovered during a study of blood T cells in healthy people across ages (dated by TCRdb to 2014 to 2015). General notes on the study: In model experiments, template switching captured roughly one uniquely barcoded TCR beta cDNA molecule for every two T cells. Donors of different ages were randomly distributed across sequencing lanes to avoid experimental bias. To track age-related changes in TCR beta repertoire diversity, the study relied on deep sequencing normalized with unique cDNA molecular identifiers. Four age groups were formed from the donors: young (average 16 years), middle-aged (roughly 38), aged (around 68) and long-lived (more than 75). For two donors (one aged 18 to 30 and one aged 80 or older), the study analyzed two additional independent replicas of 1 million unique cDNA reads from the same blood draw.

Only a few counts were recorded for this clonotype. The antigen it recognizes is unknown. Within one base of it there is no much larger clone, and no base qualities were kept. Donors were under 40 systemically healthy Caucasian individuals from Russia aged roughly 6 to 95 years. Approximately 9.3 milliliters of peripheral blood were collected from each donor into EDTA-treated Vacutainer tubes. Ficoll-Paque density-gradient centrifugation was used to isolate PBMCs, with at least 7 million per sample. Trizol reagent was used to extract total RNA from the PBMCs, yielding at least 5.5 micrograms per sample. Naive CD45RAhigh/CD27high T cell percentages were measured by flow cytometry on a PBMC aliquot from every donor. The CDR3 runs 15 amino acids, cysteine and phenylalanine included. Only CDR3 DNA is held: 45 bases, read in frame from base 1. From V the trimming removes 4 bases and from J it removes 4 bases, while the gene matches leave 7 bases of the junction unaccounted for. Reading the germline V gene (reference sequence) gives CDR1 SEHNR and CDR2 FQNEAQ.

The method behind the library was 5' RACE. A second roughly 7 to 12 cycle PCR used a sample-barcoded 5' primer and a J-beta primer mix. Each TCR beta cDNA molecule received a unique molecular identifier from a template-switch 5' adaptor carrying 12 random nucleotides. Each sample yielded at least 2.5 million CDR3-containing paired-end reads. All of the RNA was converted into first-strand cDNA using the Mint cDNA synthesis kit, with a TRBC-specific oligonucleotide serving as the primer. After uracil-DNA glycosylase treatment, a first 18-cycle PCR used universal primers M1SS and BC2_uni_R on all cDNA. The paper's data handling went like this. Each sample was normalized by randomly selecting 1 million high-quality reads, each carrying a distinct molecular identifier. Reads with shared molecular identifiers were discarded instead of being binned into consensus sequences. MiTCR, with a Q25 quality threshold and the strictest error-elimination algorithm, was used for CDR3 identification, clonotype clustering and error correction. A nonparametric unseen species model with Euler transformation was used to estimate lower-bound total TCR beta diversity. TCRdb reanalyzed the raw reads on its own, using fastp at Q25 for trimming and MiXCR for clone calling, and kept in-frame beta chains. Rows are unified per CDR3 protein, each entry keeping the most common DNA and genes. Clone size and V and J calls follow TCRdb, not the original study. A total of 1.8 million or so distinct CDR3 sequences appear in this sample, about two fifths of them only once. The ten largest clones represent approximately 22% of the sample.

Beyond this particular receptor, the publication reports: Observed TCR beta diversity correlated strongly with the percentage of naive T cells measured by flow cytometry. Because the CMV infection status of the donors was unknown, age-related changes in expanded clonotypes may potentially have been confounded. Total diversity estimates from one million sequenced T cells were considered lower bounds and underestimates. As age increased, observed TCR beta diversity per million T cells dropped in a roughly linear way, and a significant reduction was already evident by age roughly 40. Because profiling used bulk unsorted PBMCs, naive and antigen-experienced compartments could not be compared conclusively. Compared with the aged group, the long-lived group had more naive CD4+ T cells, fewer expanded clones and increased TCR diversity, a pattern suggesting age selection.

Sequencing input: blood. Rearrangement joined TRBV7-9 to TRBJ1-5; 7 central bases correspond to TRBD1. The receptor comes from a human donor in good health. The CDR3 reads CASSSNRDRNQPQHF. DNA sequence: TGTGCCAGCAGCTCCAACCGGGACAGAAATCAGCCCCAGCATTTT.